The 17 T cell receptor beta chains below come from one sample, sequenced in a study of T-cell memory formation after mild COVID-19. TCRdb passed the 5' RACE reads through MiXCR, listing each CDR3 protein once. The profile shows under 250,000 distinct CDR3 sequences, just over 15% of them singletons. The sample was PBMCs or a T cell subset sorted from them (not recorded which). The receptors come from an adult woman who had mild COVID-19 (a few samples of this study predate the infection). Cell type and time point are not known.

In its sample, this clonotype was seen a few times. CDR3 protein: CASSYQVPPTDTQYF. CDR3 nucleotides: TGTGCCAGCAGTTACCAGGTCCCCCCCACAGATACGCAGTATTTT. The chain is built from TRBV6-6 and TRBJ2-3; D remains ambiguous. CDR3 length equals 15 residues. The germline V gene has CDR1 MNHNY and CDR2 SVGAGI (reference sequence). V was pared by 2 bases and J by 2 bases, with 11 bases between.

The V gene is TRBV19, the J gene TRBJ1-5; possibly TRBD1 for D (5 bases). The V end was cut by 3 bases, the J end by 3 bases, with 9 bases between. The V gene's germline CDR1 is LNHDA and CDR2 SQIVND (reference sequence). The CDR3 consists of 14 residues. CDR3 in DNA: TGTGCCAGTAGTATGTGGGGGTCCAATCAGCCCCAGCATTTT. Amino acids: CASSMWGSNQPQHF.

This clonotype came up many times. The genes are TRBV29-1 and TRBJ1-1, with D possibly being TRBD1 (5 bases). The V end was cut by 7 bases, the J end by 0 bases, with 12 bases between. Germline V gives CDR1 SQVTM, CDR2 ANQGSEA. This CDR3 region has 13 residues. Here the CDR3 reads CSASGGVNTEAFF. DNA of the CDR3: TGCAGCGCCAGTGGGGGGGTGAACACTGAAGCTTTCTTT. Combining the CDR3 with reference TRBV29-1 and TRBJ1-1 gives the whole variable domain SAVISQKPSRDICQRGTSLTIQCQVDSQVTMMFWYRQQPGQSLTLIATANQGSEATYESGFVIDKFPISRPNLTFSTLTVSNMSPEDSSIYLCSASGGVNTEAFFGQGTRLTVV.

This clonotype was seen a few times. The chain carries TRBV7-9 and TRBJ1-1; TRBD1 might be the D (6 bases). CDR3 size: 15 residues. Per the germline V gene, CDR1 is SEHNR and CDR2 is FQNEAQ (reference sequence). The V end lost 3 bases, the J end lost 1 base, and 12 bases lay between the germline ends. This CDR3 is CASSFSGQTNTEAFF. CDR3 DNA sequence: TGTGCCAGCAGCTTTTCCGGACAGACGAACACTGAAGCTTTCTTT.

Ten or more counts support this clonotype. The chain recombines TRBV7-9 with TRBJ2-2; D possibly corresponds to TRBD2 (5 bases). The ends were cut back, 6 bases at V and 3 bases at J, with 11 bases in the middle. This CDR3 is built from 14 residues. Germline CDR1 is SEHNR and CDR2 is FQNEAQ (reference sequence). The CDR3 is CASRFDGDTGELFF. CDR3 coding DNA: TGTGCCAGCAGGTTTGACGGGGACACCGGGGAGCTGTTTTTT.

The chain couples TRBV3-1 to TRBJ1-5; D remains ambiguous. Per germline, CDR1 LGHDT and CDR2 YNNKEL (reference sequence). V dropped 0 bases and J dropped 2 bases, with 8 bases sitting between them. The CDR3 loop spans 15 amino acids. The CDR3 here is CASSQDPLGNQPQHF. CDR3 DNA: TGTGCCAGCAGCCAAGACCCATTGGGCAATCAGCCCCAGCATTTT. Filled out from reference TRBV3-1 and TRBJ1-5, the complete variable domain reads DTAVSQTPKYLVTQMGNDKSIKCEQNLGHDTMYWYKQDSKKFLKIMFSYNNKELIINETVPNRFSPKSPDKAHLNLHINSLELGDSAVYFCASSQDPLGNQPQHFGDGTRLSIL.

The chain carries TRBV6-1 and TRBJ2-3; no clear D. The CDR3 spans 14 residues. Trimming shortened V by 8 bases and J by 1 base, and 13 bases separated the two germline ends. From germline, CDR1 is MNHNS and CDR2 SASEGT. CDR3 DNA: TGTGCCAGCGGAACGTGGGCCCGCACAGATACGCAGTATTTT. Translating gives CASGTWARTDTQYF.

This clonotype was recorded at least ten times. The V call is TRBV5-1, the J call TRBJ1-2, with 7 nucleotides matching TRBD1. V was clipped by 4 bases and J by 2 bases; unmatched bases: 5. The germline V gene has CDR1 SGHRS and CDR2 YFSETQ. The CDR3 sequence is 14 residues long. The DNA for the CDR3 is TGCGCCAGCAGCCGGGCGGGACAGAACTATGGCTACACCTTC. Protein sequence: CASSRAGQNYGYTF.

V and J are TRBV4-2 and TRBJ1-3, with unresolved D. The CDR3 sequence is 14 residues long. Germline CDR1 LGHNA, CDR2 YNFKEQ. Trimming cost V 0 bases and J 0 bases, with 3 bases left between them. The DNA for the CDR3 is TGTGCCAGCAGCCAAGAACTCTCTGGAAACACCATATATTTT. It specifies CASSQELSGNTIYF.

The rearrangement links TRBV9 to TRBJ1-2, with no clear D. There are 14 residues in the CDR3. V was pared by 0 bases and J by 7 bases, with 13 bases between. Germline V gene data show CDR1 as SGDLS and CDR2 as YYNGEE. CDR3 nucleotides: TGTGCCAGCAGCGTAGATGGGCGACAAGGTGGCTACACCTTC. It is translated as CASSVDGRQGGYTF.

V gene TRBV20-1 combines with J gene TRBJ2-5; D may be TRBD2 (6 bases). The CDR3 length is 14 residues. Trimming shortened V by 6 bases and J by 5 bases, and 19 bases separated the two germline ends. Germline-derived CDR1 and CDR2 are DFQATT and SNEGSKA (reference sequence). The CDR3 protein is CSASPPILAETQYF. The CDR3 DNA sequence: TGCAGTGCCAGCCCGCCAATACTAGCCGAGACCCAGTACTTC.

The chain has TRBV5-1 and TRBJ2-1; 9 bases match TRBD2. Trimming took 5 bases from V and 8 from J; bases not matched to a gene: 5. The CDR3 has 13 residues. Per germline, CDR1 SGHRS and CDR2 YFSETQ. CDR3 DNA: TGCGCCAGCAGGGATGCGGGAGGGGATGAGCAGTTCTTC. It yields the protein CASRDAGGDEQFF.

This clonotype was counted many times. This sequence joins TRBV28 and TRBJ2-3; D unresolved. Trimming took off 6 bases at V and 2 bases at J, with 6 bases between the two ends. Germline CDR1 reads MDHEN; CDR2 reads SYDVKM. The CDR3 consists of 12 residues. CDR3 region: CASSKITDTQYF. Here the CDR3 DNA reads TGTGCCAGCAGCAAGATCACAGATACGCAGTATTTT.

The chain recombines TRBV6-5 with TRBJ1-3, with D maybe TRBD1 (5 bases). Germline V CDR1 and CDR2: MNHEY, SVGAGI. CDR3 length: 14 amino acids. Trimming stripped 6 bases from V and 0 bases from J, with 9 bases between. CDR3 residues: CASSMTASGNTIYF. The CDR3 DNA follows: TGTGCCAGCAGCATGACAGCCTCTGGAAACACCATATATTTT.

The V call is TRBV12-3 or TRBV12-4, the J call TRBJ2-4, with D unclear. The ends were cut back, 1 base at V and 3 bases at J, with 4 bases in the middle. The length of the CDR3 is 13 residues. CDR3 residues: CASSLGGKNIQYF. The CDR3, as DNA: TGTGCCAGCAGTTTAGGGGGCAAAAACATTCAGTACTTC.

The chain combines TRBV20-1 with TRBJ1-4; tentatively, D is TRBD1 (5 bases). There are 13 residues in the CDR3. V was trimmed by 3 bases and J by 8 bases, leaving 13 bases between them. The germline gives CDR1 DFQATT, CDR2 SNEGSKA (reference sequence). The CDR3 region is CSASAGPDEKLFF. CDR3 in DNA: TGCAGTGCTAGTGCAGGGCCGGACGAAAAACTGTTTTTT.

This clonotype occurred a few times. The rearrangement uses TRBV18 and TRBJ1-2; possible D gene TRBD1, 5 bases. Trimming shortened V by 3 bases and J by 0 bases, and 14 bases separated the two germline ends. Germline lookup yields CDR1 KGHSH and CDR2 LQKENI. The CDR3 contains 16 residues. CDR3 sequence (DNA): TGTGCCAGCTCACCGCAGGGAGGTGGGACTAACTATGGCTACACCTTC. It codes for CASSPQGGGTNYGYTF.